This T cell receptor (beta chain) is from a study of cytomegalovirus exposure and HLA in healthy donors. This clone was seen just once. Researchers ran the PCR with 60 Vbeta and 13 Jbeta primers. Assay used: immunoSEQ multiplex PCR; TCRdb lists only in-frame clones, some missing. The sample lists fewer than 150,000 clones, under 90% occurring once. Per germline, CDR1 KGHSH and CDR2 LQKENI. Trimming removed 1 base from V and 3 bases from J, with 12 bases in between. There are 15 residues in the CDR3. The clonotype originates from a female donor in good health and CMV-seropositive. The chain uses TRBV18 and TRBJ1-1; unclear D gene. The sequenced sample was PBMCs. The CDR3 DNA sequence: TGTGCCAGCTCACCACTACTCATGAGAGACACTGAAGCTTTCTTT. It specifies CASSPLLMRDTEAFF.